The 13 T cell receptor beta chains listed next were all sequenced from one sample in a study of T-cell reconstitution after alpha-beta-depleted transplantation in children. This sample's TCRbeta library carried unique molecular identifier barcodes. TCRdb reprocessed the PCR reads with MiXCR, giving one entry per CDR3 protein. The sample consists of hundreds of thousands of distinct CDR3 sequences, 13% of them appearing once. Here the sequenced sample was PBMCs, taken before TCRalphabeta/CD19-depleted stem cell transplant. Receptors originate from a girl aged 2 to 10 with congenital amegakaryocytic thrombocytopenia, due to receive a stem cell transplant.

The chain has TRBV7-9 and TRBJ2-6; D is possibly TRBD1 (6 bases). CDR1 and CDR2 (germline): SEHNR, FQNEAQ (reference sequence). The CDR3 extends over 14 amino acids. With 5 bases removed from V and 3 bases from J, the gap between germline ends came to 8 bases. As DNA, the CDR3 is TGTGCCAGCAGCACAGGGTTTGGGGCCAACGTCCTGACTTTC. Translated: CASSTGFGANVLTF. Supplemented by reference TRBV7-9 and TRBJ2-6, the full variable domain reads DTGVSQNPRHKITKRGQNVTFRCDPISEHNRLYWYRQTLGQGPEFLTYFQNEAQLEKSRLLSDRFSAERPKGSFSTLEIQRTEQGDSAMYLCASSTGFGANVLTFGAGSRLTVL.

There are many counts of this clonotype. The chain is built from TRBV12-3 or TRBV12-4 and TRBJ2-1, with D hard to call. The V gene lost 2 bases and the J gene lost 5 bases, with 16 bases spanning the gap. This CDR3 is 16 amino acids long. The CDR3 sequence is CASSLPRQAGNNEQFF. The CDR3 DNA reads TGTGCCAGCAGTTTACCCAGACAAGCCGGAAACAATGAGCAGTTCTTC.

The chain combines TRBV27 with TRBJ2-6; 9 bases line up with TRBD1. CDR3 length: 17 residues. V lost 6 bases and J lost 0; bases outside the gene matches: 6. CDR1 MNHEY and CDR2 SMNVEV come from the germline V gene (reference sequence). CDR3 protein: CASSPGQGYSGANVLTF. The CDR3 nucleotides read TGTGCCAGCAGCCCGGGACAGGGTTACTCTGGGGCCAACGTCCTGACTTTC.

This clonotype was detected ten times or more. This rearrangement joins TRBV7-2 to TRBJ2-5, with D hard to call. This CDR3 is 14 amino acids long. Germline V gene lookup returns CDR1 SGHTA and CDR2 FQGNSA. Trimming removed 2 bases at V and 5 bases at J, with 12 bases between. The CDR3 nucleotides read TGTGCCAGCAGCTTAATCCAGATGATGGAGACCCAGTACTTC. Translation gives CASSLIQMMETQYF.

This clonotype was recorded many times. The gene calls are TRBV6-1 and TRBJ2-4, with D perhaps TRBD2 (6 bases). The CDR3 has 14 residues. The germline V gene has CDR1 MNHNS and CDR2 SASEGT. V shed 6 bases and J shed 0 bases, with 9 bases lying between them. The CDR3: CASSPGVAKNIQYF. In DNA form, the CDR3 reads TGTGCCAGCAGCCCGGGAGTAGCCAAAAACATTCAGTACTTC.

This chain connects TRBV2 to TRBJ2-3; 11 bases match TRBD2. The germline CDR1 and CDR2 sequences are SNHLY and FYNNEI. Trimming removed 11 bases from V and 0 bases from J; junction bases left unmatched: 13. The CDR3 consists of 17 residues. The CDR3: CAGPGLAVSASTDTQYF. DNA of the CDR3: TGTGCCGGGCCGGGACTAGCGGTTTCGGCTAGCACAGATACGCAGTATTTT.

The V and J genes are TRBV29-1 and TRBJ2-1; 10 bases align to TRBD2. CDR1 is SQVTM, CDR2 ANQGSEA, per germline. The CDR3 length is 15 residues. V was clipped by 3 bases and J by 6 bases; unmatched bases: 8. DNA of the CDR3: TGCAGCGTTGAGGGGCTAGCGGGAGTTGTCAATGAGCAGTTCTTC. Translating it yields CSVEGLAGVVNEQFF.

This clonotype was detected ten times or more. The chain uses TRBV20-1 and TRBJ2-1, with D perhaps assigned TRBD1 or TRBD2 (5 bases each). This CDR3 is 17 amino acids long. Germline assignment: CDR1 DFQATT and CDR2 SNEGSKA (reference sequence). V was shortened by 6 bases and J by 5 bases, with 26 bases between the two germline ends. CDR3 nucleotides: TGCAGTGCCCAGGATATCTTGGGGGAAGGTCTCGACAATGAGCAGTTCTTC. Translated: CSAQDILGEGLDNEQFF.

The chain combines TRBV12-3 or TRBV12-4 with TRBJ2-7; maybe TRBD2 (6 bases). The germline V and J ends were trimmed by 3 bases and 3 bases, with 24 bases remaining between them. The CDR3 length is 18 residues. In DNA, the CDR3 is TGTGCCAGCAGTTTCAGAGGCGGGGCGACAATCAAAAACTACGAGCAGTACTTC. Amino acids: CASSFRGGATIKNYEQYF.

Here the CDR3 reads CASSLEGVVGNEQYF. CDR3 in DNA: TGTGCCAGCAGTTTAGAGGGCGTAGTTGGCAACGAGCAGTACTTC. This chain uses TRBV28 with TRBJ2-7; perhaps TRBD2 as D (5 bases). Trimming removed 2 bases at V and 5 bases at J, with 16 bases between. CDR1 and CDR2 (germline): MDHEN, SYDVKM. The CDR3 spans 15 residues.

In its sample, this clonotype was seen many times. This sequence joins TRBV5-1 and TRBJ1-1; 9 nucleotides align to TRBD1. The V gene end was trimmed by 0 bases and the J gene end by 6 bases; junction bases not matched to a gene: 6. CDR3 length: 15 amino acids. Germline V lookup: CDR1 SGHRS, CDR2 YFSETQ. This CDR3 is CASSLVGGQGPEAFF. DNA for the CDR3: TGCGCCAGCAGCTTGGTCGGGGGACAGGGACCTGAAGCTTTCTTT.

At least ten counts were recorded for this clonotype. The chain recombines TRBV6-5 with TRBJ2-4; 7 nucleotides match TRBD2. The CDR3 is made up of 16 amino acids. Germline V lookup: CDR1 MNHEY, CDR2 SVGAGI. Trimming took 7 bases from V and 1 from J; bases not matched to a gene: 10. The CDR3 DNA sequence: TGTGCCAGCATGTTCCTGGCGGGAGCTGCCAAAAACATTCAGTACTTC. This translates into CASMFLAGAAKNIQYF.

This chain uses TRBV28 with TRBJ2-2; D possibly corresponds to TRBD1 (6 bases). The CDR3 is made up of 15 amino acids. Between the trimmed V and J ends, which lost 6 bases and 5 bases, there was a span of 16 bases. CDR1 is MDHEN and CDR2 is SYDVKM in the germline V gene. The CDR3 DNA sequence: TGTGCCAGCAGAGAGGAGGACAGCTGGACCGGGGAGCTGTTTTTT. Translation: CASREEDSWTGELFF.